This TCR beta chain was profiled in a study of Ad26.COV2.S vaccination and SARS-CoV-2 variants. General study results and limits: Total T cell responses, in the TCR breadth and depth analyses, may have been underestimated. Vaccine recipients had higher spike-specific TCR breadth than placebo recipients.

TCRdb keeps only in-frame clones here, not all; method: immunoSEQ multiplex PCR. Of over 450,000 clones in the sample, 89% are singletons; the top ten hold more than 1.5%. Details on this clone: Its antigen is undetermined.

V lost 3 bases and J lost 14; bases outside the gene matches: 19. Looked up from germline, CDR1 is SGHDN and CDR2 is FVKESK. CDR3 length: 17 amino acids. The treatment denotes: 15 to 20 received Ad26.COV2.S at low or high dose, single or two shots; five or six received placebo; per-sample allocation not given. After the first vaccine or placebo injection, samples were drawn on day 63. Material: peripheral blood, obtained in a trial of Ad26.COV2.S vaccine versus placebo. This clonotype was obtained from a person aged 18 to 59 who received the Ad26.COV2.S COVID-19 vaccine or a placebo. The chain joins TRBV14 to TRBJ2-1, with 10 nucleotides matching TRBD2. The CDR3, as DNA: TGTGCCAGCAGCCACGCTATTCTTGGCAAGCGGGAGGGCCTTAAGTTCTTC. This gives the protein CASSHAILGKREGLKFF.